The rows below give T cell receptor beta chains drawn from one sample of a study of T cells in Graves' hyperthyroidism and ophthalmopathy. TCRdb re-called the multiplex PCR reads through MiXCR, storing one row per CDR3 protein. The sample contains roughly 600,000 distinct CDR3 sequences, roughly 15% of which appear only once. The material sequenced was blood. These receptors originate from a woman aged 45-59 years with Graves' ophthalmopathy. CDR3s include the opening cysteine and the closing phenylalanine or tryptophan.

V gene	J gene	CDR3 protein
TRBV6-1	TRBJ2-1	CASRTGTSGFNEQFF
TRBV25-1	TRBJ2-4	CASSFPGQGMVWGKNIQYF
TRBV28	TRBJ2-1	CASSLVAGGVDEQFF
TRBV20-1	TRBJ2-7	CSARVPGLAGNRYEQYF
TRBV2	TRBJ2-5	CASKAEVETQYF
TRBV28	TRBJ1-1	CASSLPTEGLSEAFF
TRBV20-1	TRBJ2-1	CSALKGGIYNEQFF
TRBV7-2	TRBJ1-2	CASTAWGARGYTF
TRBV6-1	TRBJ2-5	CASSDGYRTSGSTYF
TRBV6-5	TRBJ2-3	CASSYGTSGRTDTQYF
TRBV20-1	TRBJ2-1	CSASPLAGLYNEQFF
TRBV27	TRBJ2-7	CASSLGLAGGLYEQYF
TRBV29-1	TRBJ2-2	CSVVPGTANTGELFF
TRBV13	TRBJ2-1	CASSLGGTRKFF
TRBV11-2	TRBJ2-1	CASSHGLAGSLSNEQFF
TRBV20-1	TRBJ2-1	CSATLAGVSNEQFF
TRBV13	TRBJ2-3	CASSSASLGQGTDTQYF
TRBV7-2	TRBJ1-4	CASSLLGGGEKLFF
TRBV12-3/TRBV12-4	TRBJ1-2	CASSLAAGQNDGYTF
TRBV7-2	TRBJ1-6	CASSRSGTGDNSPLHF
TRBV7-8	TRBJ2-1	CASSLGSSQAIWSNEQFF
TRBV5-1	TRBJ2-1	CASSLGPSGSFNEQFF
TRBV5-1	TRBJ2-4	CASSLEALGNIQYF
TRBV29-1	TRBJ2-2	CSVALASGRAGELFF
TRBV7-2	TRBJ2-3	CASSVEWGSGSLSDTQYF